Described below is a single TCR beta chain sequence and its context. Its antigen is unknown. This entry comes from a study of T cell responses to AZD1222 COVID-19 vaccine. The overall study: Analysis merged second doses at about 4 or about 12 weeks. Study-level points and caveats: Spike-wide coverage was observed for vaccine-associated CD4 TCRs, with dominant responses at 160-218 and 743-854. AZD1222 recipients seropositive at baseline numbered only five to seven. Spike-specific TCR depth and breadth grew after two AZD1222 doses.

Produced via immunoSEQ multiplex PCR; TCRdb's table is partial and in-frame only. This sample has 90,000 to 120,000 clones, with 92% found just once. V dropped 6 bases and J dropped 7 bases, with 9 bases sitting between them. The germline V gene encodes CDR1 LNHDA and CDR2 SQIVND (reference sequence). This CDR3 is 11 amino acids long. Here the sequenced sample was peripheral blood, taken on day 0 of AZD1222 vaccination. The clonotype comes from an adult in good health. The V call is TRBV19, the J call TRBJ1-1, with D hard to call. CDR3 nucleotides: TGTGCCAGTAGAACAGCGGGTGAAGCTTTCTTT. It is translated as CASRTAGEAFF.